Following are 17 T cell receptor beta chains from one sample sequenced in a study of siplizumab effects on memory and regulatory T cells. Clones were read by immunoSEQ multiplex PCR, and TCRdb kept only the in-frame ones, dropping some. The sample holds over 100,000 clones; just under 95% are singletons and the top ten take roughly 0.17%. Sequences were obtained from non-Treg CD4+ T cells sorted from blood. The receptors come from a human donor in good health.

The V and J genes are TRBV19 and TRBJ2-5; TRBD1 aligns across 7 bases. V lost 6 bases and J lost 7; bases outside the gene matches: 14. Germline-derived CDR1 and CDR2 are LNHDA and SQIVND (reference sequence). This CDR3 contains 15 residues. Here the CDR3 reads CASSSGTVTFGTQYF. Here the CDR3 DNA reads TGTGCCAGTAGCTCCGGGACAGTGACCTTTGGGACCCAGTACTTC.

The chain has TRBV5-1 and TRBJ1-1; TRBD1 is a possible D gene (5 bases). Germline loops: CDR1 SGHRS, CDR2 YFSETQ. The CDR3 contains 14 residues. V dropped 5 bases and J dropped 0 bases, with 11 bases sitting between them. In DNA, the CDR3 is TGCGCCAGCAGGAGGGGCACCATGAACACTGAAGCTTTCTTT. Translating gives CASRRGTMNTEAFF.

The rearrangement joins TRBV25-1 to TRBJ1-2, with a tentative D call TRBD1 (5 bases). The CDR3 totals 15 residues. V was clipped by 1 base and J by 7 bases, with 16 bases between them. CDR1 and CDR2 (germline): MGHDK, SYGVNS. The CDR3 region is CASSESAVRQSGYTF. CDR3 in DNA: TGTGCCAGCAGTGAATCGGCGGTCCGACAGAGTGGCTACACCTTC.

The rearrangement uses TRBV5-1 and TRBJ1-1; D may be TRBD1 (5 bases). The CDR3 is made up of 15 amino acids. Germline V gene lookup returns CDR1 SGHRS and CDR2 YFSETQ. Trimming took off 3 bases at V and 3 bases at J, with 15 bases between the two ends. CDR3 nucleotide sequence: TGCGCCAGCAGCTCAATTTCAGGGAGCTACACTGAAGCTTTCTTT. Its protein product is CASSSISGSYTEAFF.

The V and J genes are TRBV25-1 and TRBJ2-1, with D possibly matching TRBD2 (5 bases). The CDR3 totals 14 residues. The germline V and J ends were trimmed by 6 bases and 3 bases, with 12 bases remaining between them. Germline CDR1 reads MGHDK; CDR2 reads SYGVNS. The CDR3, as DNA: TGTGCCAGCAGACCCCGGGGAAACTACAATGAGCAGTTCTTC. As protein: CASRPRGNYNEQFF.

The gene calls are TRBV25-1 and TRBJ1-2, with a possible D match to TRBD1 (5 bases). The CDR3 runs 14 residues. The germline V and J ends were trimmed by 3 bases and 10 bases, with 18 bases remaining between them. Germline V lookup: CDR1 MGHDK, CDR2 SYGVNS. CDR3: CASSDPTILGDYTF. CDR3 in DNA: TGTGCCAGCAGTGACCCGACCATCCTAGGGGACTACACCTTC.

In its sample, this clone was seen once. The V call is TRBV4-1, the J call TRBJ1-1; D perhaps matches TRBD1 (5 bases). This CDR3 comprises 16 residues. Germline CDR1 and CDR2: MGHRA and YSYEKL. Trimming left V 1 base short and J 0 bases short, with 12 bases between. CDR3 nucleotides: TGCGCCAGCAGCCAAGTCCCGGGGGTGATGAACACTGAAGCTTTCTTT. It translates to CASSQVPGVMNTEAFF.

This chain connects TRBV27 to TRBJ2-1; D may be TRBD2 (6 bases). Germline CDR1 and CDR2: MNHEY and SMNVEV (reference sequence). This CDR3 spans 15 amino acids. Trimming cost V 6 bases and J 0 bases, with 12 bases left between them. CDR3 coding DNA: TGTGCCAGCAGGAGAACCGGGGGCTCCTACAATGAGCAGTTCTTC. This gives the protein CASRRTGGSYNEQFF.

V usage is TRBV18 and J usage is TRBJ2-7; TRBD2 aligns across 8 bases. Germline lookup yields CDR1 KGHSH and CDR2 LQKENI. This CDR3 comprises 16 residues. Trimming took 2 bases from V and 5 from J; bases not matched to a gene: 11. The CDR3 coding sequence is TGTGCCAGCTCACCAGGCATTCCCGGGGGGGCCCACGAGCAGTACTTC. Its protein is CASSPGIPGGAHEQYF.

This sequence joins TRBV2 and TRBJ2-2; no reliable D call. V lost 2 bases, J lost 7 bases, and 8 bases lay in between. CDR1 and CDR2 from the germline V gene are SNHLY and FYNNEI. The CDR3 runs to 13 residues. CDR3 sequence (DNA): TGTGCCAGCAGTGAATATGTGAACGGGGAGCTGTTTTTT. It codes for CASSEYVNGELFF. Combining the CDR3 with reference TRBV2 and TRBJ2-2 gives the whole variable domain EPEVTQTPSHQVTQMGQEVILRCVPISNHLYFYWYRQILGQKVEFLVSFYNNEISEKSEIFDDQFSVERPDGSNFTLKIRSTKLEDSAMYFCASSEYVNGELFFGEGSRLTVL.

The chain couples TRBV23-1 to TRBJ2-7, with D perhaps TRBD1 (6 bases). TRBV23-1 is given ORF status, its function remaining uncertain. The CDR3 has 15 amino acids. Trimming left V 4 bases short and J 3 bases short, with 16 bases between. The CDR3 region has the DNA TGCGCCAGCAGTCCTTTCCGGGACATTTACTACGAGCAGTACTTC. Protein sequence: CASSPFRDIYYEQYF.

The chain carries TRBV25-1 and TRBJ2-2; D possibly corresponds to TRBD2 (6 bases). Germline assignment: CDR1 MGHDK and CDR2 SYGVNS. This CDR3 is 17 amino acids long. Trimming stripped 5 bases from V and 5 bases from J, with 21 bases between. Here the CDR3 reads CASSTPPGVRGTGELFF. As DNA, the CDR3 is TGTGCCAGCAGTACCCCCCCGGGGGTCCGGGGGACCGGGGAGCTGTTTTTT.

The chain links TRBV12-5 to TRBJ2-1, with 7 nucleotides matching TRBD1. The CDR3 is 12 amino acids. The V segment lost 6 bases and the J segment 13 bases; nucleotides outside the gene matches: 9. The germline V gene has CDR1 LGHNT and CDR2 FRNRAP. The CDR3 loop reads CASGSTGQEQFF. CDR3 nucleotides: TGTGCTAGTGGGTCGACTGGACAGGAACAGTTCTTC.

The J gene is TRBJ2-7, the V gene TRBV5-6; 8 nucleotides agree with TRBD1. CDR1 and CDR2 (germline): SGHDT, YYEEEE. The V and J ends lost 4 bases and 0 bases, in that order; junction bases with no gene match: 6. The CDR3 has 15 amino acids. The CDR3 region has the DNA TGTGCCAGCAGCCCGCGACAGGGGCGCTCCTACGAGCAGTACTTC. Translation: CASSPRQGRSYEQYF.

The CDR3 reads CASSLNIAAGTGELFF. The CDR3 DNA sequence: TGTGCCAGCAGCTTAAATATCGCCGCGGGGACCGGGGAGCTGTTTTTT. The chain combines TRBV7-3 with TRBJ2-2, with a weak D call TRBD2 (6 bases). Per germline, CDR1 SGHTA and CDR2 FQGTGA. The CDR3 is 16 residues long. V shed 1 base and J shed 5 bases, with 14 bases lying between them.

The gene calls are TRBV7-9 and TRBJ1-3, with D uncertain. Per germline, CDR1 SEHNR and CDR2 FQNEAQ (reference sequence). The V gene lost 1 base and the J gene lost 8 bases, with 3 bases spanning the gap. CDR3 length: 11 amino acids. The CDR3 spells CASSLGDTIYF. The CDR3 DNA reads TGTGCCAGCAGCTTAGGGGACACCATATATTTT.

The chain uses TRBV6-5 and TRBJ1-6; D is unclear. V was clipped by 10 bases and J by 6 bases, with 16 bases between them. Germline V gene data show CDR1 as MNHEY and CDR2 as SVGAGI. The CDR3 sequence is 14 residues long. The chain's CDR3 is CATYARSSNSPLHF. The CDR3 DNA follows: TGTGCCACCTATGCTAGGAGTTCTAATTCACCCCTCCACTTT.